The 20 T cell receptor beta chains given below trace back to one sample, sequenced in a study of shared clonotypes between healthy human individuals. Clones were read by immunoSEQ multiplex PCR, and TCRdb kept only the in-frame ones, dropping some. The repertoire has about 2.5 million clones, around 92% of them found once; the top ten carry roughly 0.34%. The material sequenced was naive CD4+ T cells from PBMCs. Subset of the sample: CD45RA+ positively selected. The source of these receptors is a man aged 18 to 29 in good health. Some clones in this sample may be carry-over from other donors' samples.

The chain links TRBV6-7 to TRBJ2-7, with D maybe TRBD1 (5 bases). TRBV6-7 belongs to the ORF category, with a function that is uncertain. The CDR3 extends over 14 amino acids. V was cut by 5 bases and J by 3 bases, with 14 bases left in between. The CDR3 DNA sequence: TGTGCCAGCAGTAAGCAGGGATGCGGCTACGAGCAGTACTTC. Its protein is CASSKQGCGYEQYF.

This clone has a handful of counts. The same CDR3 can be traced to other DNA sequences in this sample. J is TRBJ1-2 and V is TRBV25-1; 7 positions match TRBD1. J was trimmed by 2 bases and V by 4 bases; bases with no gene match: 1. Germline values: CDR1 MGHDK, CDR2 SYGVNS. This CDR3 comprises 13 residues. The CDR3 reads CASSAGQNYGYTF. Written as DNA, the CDR3 is TGTGCCAGCAGTGCGGGACAGAACTATGGCTACACCTTC.

The V gene is TRBV2, the J gene TRBJ1-1; tentatively, D is TRBD1 (6 bases). The V end was cut by 5 bases, the J end by 1 base, with 8 bases between. Germline assignment: CDR1 SNHLY and CDR2 FYNNEI. The CDR3 has 13 residues. Written as DNA, the CDR3 is TGTGCCAGCAGTAACAGGGAGAACACTGAAGCTTTCTTT. Protein product: CASSNRENTEAFF. Combining the CDR3 with reference TRBV2 and TRBJ1-1 gives the whole variable domain EPEVTQTPSHQVTQMGQEVILRCVPISNHLYFYWYRQILGQKVEFLVSFYNNEISEKSEIFDDQFSVERPDGSNFTLKIRSTKLEDSAMYFCASSNRENTEAFFGQGTRLTVV.

The chain uses TRBV2 and TRBJ2-7; tentatively, D is TRBD2 (5 bases). The CDR3 length is 15 residues. Germline V gene lookup returns CDR1 SNHLY and CDR2 FYNNEI. Trimming pared 4 bases from V and 3 bases from J, leaving 16 bases between. The CDR3 region has the DNA TGTGCCAGCAGTGTAGGAGGACCGATGTTCTACGAGCAGTACTTC. It specifies CASSVGGPMFYEQYF. The whole variable domain, filled in from reference TRBV2 and TRBJ2-7, reads EPEVTQTPSHQVTQMGQEVILRCVPISNHLYFYWYRQILGQKVEFLVSFYNNEISEKSEIFDDQFSVERPDGSNFTLKIRSTKLEDSAMYFCASSVGGPMFYEQYFGPGTRLTVT.

The chain couples TRBV5-1 to TRBJ2-1; 7 positions agree with TRBD2. From germline, CDR1 is SGHRS and CDR2 YFSETQ. This CDR3 region has 16 residues. The trim removed 3 bases at V and 3 bases at J, leaving 9 bases unmatched. The chain's CDR3 is CASSSISGQFYNEQFF. CDR3 in DNA: TGCGCCAGCAGCTCGATTAGCGGGCAGTTCTACAATGAGCAGTTCTTC. The full variable domain, with the rest looked up from reference TRBV5-1 and TRBJ2-1, is KAGVTQTPRYLIKTRGQQVTLSCSPISGHRSVSWYQQTPGQGLQFLFEYFSETQRNKGNFPGRFSGRQFSNSRSEMNVSTLELGDSALYLCASSSISGQFYNEQFFGPGTRLTVL.

The chain joins TRBV2 to TRBJ1-5, with D perhaps matching TRBD1 (5 bases). This CDR3 has 16 residues. Trimming took off 2 bases at V and 7 bases at J, with 18 bases between the two ends. Germline lookup yields CDR1 SNHLY and CDR2 FYNNEI. The chain's CDR3 is CASSELGGGAGQPQHF. DNA of the CDR3: TGTGCCAGCAGTGAACTTGGGGGAGGAGCGGGGCAGCCCCAGCATTTT.

The V gene is TRBV19, the J gene TRBJ2-4, with TRBD1 matching 10 bases. CDR3 size: 15 residues. The trim removed 5 bases at V and 4 bases at J, leaving 5 bases unmatched. CDR1 and CDR2 (germline): LNHDA, SQIVND (reference sequence). CDR3 DNA: TGTGCCAGTAGTCAGACAGGGGGCTCTAAAAACATTCAGTACTTC. Translation gives CASSQTGGSKNIQYF. Full variable domain (remainder filled in from reference TRBV19 and TRBJ2-4): DGGITQSPKYLFRKEGQNVTLSCEQNLNHDAMYWYRQDPGQGLRLIYYSQIVNDFQKGDIAEGYSVSREKKESFPLTVTSAQKNPTAFYLCASSQTGGSKNIQYFGAGTRLSVL.

The rearrangement uses TRBV6-1 and TRBJ2-7, with 7 bases identical to TRBD2. From germline, CDR1 is MNHNS and CDR2 SASEGT. The CDR3 totals 11 residues. V dropped 8 bases and J dropped 7; count of bases not matched to a gene: 5. In nucleotides, the CDR3 is TGTGCCAGCTGGGGGGGAAGGGAGCAGTACTTC. Its translation: CASWGGREQYF.

This chain links TRBV2 with TRBJ2-2; perhaps TRBD2 as D (6 bases). The CDR3 is made up of 13 amino acids. The germline gives CDR1 SNHLY, CDR2 FYNNEI. Trimming removed 9 bases at V and 4 bases at J, with 12 bases between. CDR3 in DNA: TGTGCCAGTACTCTAGCGTCCACCGGGGAGCTGTTTTTT. As protein: CASTLASTGELFF.

The chain couples TRBV28 to TRBJ2-4; no definite D call. V gave up 5 bases and J gave up 1 base, with 15 bases separating them. Germline CDR1 reads MDHEN; CDR2 reads SYDVKM. CDR3 length: 16 residues. CDR3 in DNA: TGTGCCAGCAGTCCTTCCATGCTGCGGGCCAAAAACATTCAGTACTTC. It is translated as CASSPSMLRAKNIQYF.

This rearrangement joins TRBV5-1 to TRBJ1-2; 7 bases match TRBD1. The J segment lost 8 bases and the V segment lost 4 bases, leaving 11 bases of the junction unmatched. The CDR3 runs to 14 residues. The germline V gene has CDR1 SGHRS and CDR2 YFSETQ. The CDR3 DNA follows: TGCGCCAGCAGCCCCGGGACAGCAGATCTGGGCTACACCTTC. Translated, it gives CASSPGTADLGYTF.

This clone was recorded once. The chain links TRBV10-3 to TRBJ2-2; TRBD1 is a possible D gene (6 bases). V lost 4 bases, J lost 6 bases, and 12 bases lay in between. Germline-derived CDR1 and CDR2 are ENHRY and SYGVKD. There are 14 residues in the CDR3. The CDR3 DNA reads TGTGCCATCAGTGTTGTCGGACAGCCCGGGGAGCTGTTTTTT. Translation gives CAISVVGQPGELFF.

Turning to this clone: The sample holds other DNA sequences that translate to the same CDR3. The V gene is TRBV30, the J gene TRBJ1-3; 7 bases match TRBD1. J was trimmed by 0 bases and V by 3 bases; bases with no gene match: 2. This CDR3 spans 14 amino acids. CDR1 is GTSNPN, CDR2 SVGIG, per germline (reference sequence). CDR3 in DNA: TGTGCCTGGAGGACAGGGAACTCTGGAAACACCATATATTTT. This sequence encodes CAWRTGNSGNTIYF.

This chain links TRBV5-1 with TRBJ2-3; weak D call: TRBD2 (6 bases). Germline CDR1 SGHRS, CDR2 YFSETQ. The CDR3 runs to 16 residues. V was shortened by 0 bases and J by 0 bases, with 11 bases between the two germline ends. CDR3 amino acids: CASSLGIAESTDTQYF. The CDR3 coding sequence is TGCGCCAGCAGCTTGGGTATAGCGGAGAGCACAGATACGCAGTATTTT.

This clone occurred once. This sequence joins TRBV14 and TRBJ2-7; D not certain. The germline gives CDR1 SGHDN, CDR2 FVKESK. The CDR3 is 16 residues long. The V end was cut by 1 base, the J end by 4 bases, with 17 bases between. CDR3 DNA: TGTGCCAGCAGCCAAGGACTGGGCCTATCGTTATACGAGCAGTACTTC. It codes for CASSQGLGLSLYEQYF.

The genes are TRBV2 and TRBJ2-7; 10 bases line up with TRBD1. J gave up 2 bases and V 7 bases, and 8 bases lay outside the gene matches. Germline V CDR1 and CDR2: SNHLY, FYNNEI. The CDR3 totals 15 residues. The CDR3 reads CASNLEGQGTYEQYF. In DNA form, the CDR3 reads TGTGCCAGCAACCTAGAGGGACAGGGGACCTACGAGCAGTACTTC.

This rearrangement joins TRBV4-2 to TRBJ2-3, with TRBD1 matching 7 bases. The CDR3 spans 17 residues. The germline V gene encodes CDR1 LGHNA and CDR2 YNFKEQ. The trim removed 4 bases at V and 1 base at J, leaving 11 bases unmatched. The CDR3 sequence is CASSRNRGLRGTDTQYF. The CDR3 DNA is TGTGCCAGCAGCCGGAACAGGGGCCTTAGGGGCACAGATACGCAGTATTTT.

The chain couples TRBV7-2 to TRBJ2-1, with no clear D. The germline V gene has CDR1 SGHTA and CDR2 FQGNSA. Trimming cost V 0 bases and J 3 bases, with 9 bases left between them. The length of the CDR3 is 15 residues. The CDR3 nucleotides read TGTGCCAGCAGCTTAGCGCTGGGGATCTACAATGAGCAGTTCTTC. This translates into CASSLALGIYNEQFF.

The chain carries TRBV5-6 and TRBJ2-7; 7 bases agree with TRBD2. V lost 1 base, J lost 7 bases, and 8 bases stayed unmatched. The germline V gene has CDR1 SGHDT and CDR2 YYEEEE. The CDR3 is made up of 14 amino acids. In DNA form, the CDR3 reads TGTGCCAGCAGCTTGTCGGGAGGAGTGGGAGAGCAGTACTTC. Its translation: CASSLSGGVGEQYF.

The sample holds one count of this clone. This chain uses TRBV28 with TRBJ1-2; D is ambiguous. Germline V gene sequence: CDR1 MDHEN, CDR2 SYDVKM. The CDR3 loop spans 13 amino acids. The germline V and J ends were trimmed by 1 base and 8 bases, with 11 bases remaining between them. In DNA form, the CDR3 reads TGTGCCAGCAGTTTATTCCCCTTTGTCGGCTACACCTTC. Translating it yields CASSLFPFVGYTF.